This T cell receptor (beta chain) was identified in a study of T cells in Graves' hyperthyroidism and ophthalmopathy. The CDR3 regions of TCR beta were amplified from RNA transcripts. In the first-round RT-PCR of the TCR CDR3, the HTBI primer set was used. MiXCR was run by TCRdb on the multiplex PCR reads, yielding one entry per CDR3 protein. The sample holds approximately 400,000 distinct CDR3 sequences, approximately 14% seen once. This clonotype has a count of ten or more. The length of the CDR3 is 14 residues. After removal of 7 bases from V and 9 bases from J, the junction contained 8 bases not matched to a gene. Per the germline V gene, CDR1 is MNHEY and CDR2 is SMNVEV (reference sequence).

The sequence was collected from a woman between 18 and 29 years old with Graves' hyperthyroidism that later progressed to Graves' ophthalmopathy. This chain uses TRBV27 with TRBJ2-1; 11 bases line up with TRBD2. The sample taken for sequencing was blood. As DNA, the CDR3 is TGTGCCAGCAATGTAGCGGGAGGGCCAATTGAGCAGTTCTTC. It specifies CASNVAGGPIEQFF.